The rows below give T cell receptor beta chains drawn from one sample of a study of cytomegalovirus exposure and HLA in healthy donors. Using immunoSEQ multiplex PCR, the repertoire was profiled, and TCRdb retains in-frame clones only, with some absent. The table lists 150,000 or so clones, 80% of them singletons, with about 2.2% in the top ten. Material: PBMCs. All receptors come from a man in his fifties or sixties in good health and CMV-seronegative. Both conserved end residues are part of each CDR3. The order of the fields is V gene, D gene, clone size, J gene, CDR3 DNA, CDR3 protein. A D gene is named only where the DNA matches it firmly. Clone size appears in some rows only: once, few, many, or a class for an expanded clone.

TRBV2	TRBD2	.	TRBJ2-2	TGTGCCAGCAGCGCGACTAGCGGGGGTAACACCGGGGAGCTGTTTTTT	CASSATSGGNTGELFF
TRBV23-1	.	.	TRBJ2-7	TGCGCCAGCAGTCAATCGGCGGTTTTGGACACGAACTTC	CASSQSAVLDTNF
TRBV7-3	.	few	TRBJ2-1	TGTGCCAGCAGCTCCCCAGGGTCCTACAATGAGCAGTTCTTC	CASSSPGSYNEQFF
TRBV28	.	.	TRBJ2-2	TGTGCCAGCAACGCGGGGCACACCGGGGAGCTGTTTTTT	CASNAGHTGELFF
TRBV27	TRBD1	.	TRBJ2-7	TGTGCCAGCAGTGGGACAGGGGCTACGGAAGAGCAGTACTTC	CASSGTGATEEQYF
TRBV6-1	TRBD1	.	TRBJ1-3	TGTGCCAGCAGTACGGACAGGTTCTCTGGAAACACCATATATTTT	CASSTDRFSGNTIYF
TRBV2	.	.	TRBJ1-1	TGTGCCAGCATCCCCTGGAGGGAGGCTGAAGCTTTCTTT	CASIPWREAEAFF
TRBV7-8	TRBD1	.	TRBJ1-4	TGTGCCAGCAGCTTAGGGGACAGGGGAAATGAAAAACTGTTTTTT	CASSLGDRGNEKLFF
TRBV27	.	.	TRBJ2-5	TGTGCCAGCAGTTTAAACGGTCCAGGCGAGACCCAGTACTTC	CASSLNGPGETQYF
TRBV18	.	.	TRBJ1-1	TGTGCCAGCTCCACCGGCGGGAACACTGAAGCTTTCTTT	CASSTGGNTEAFF
TRBV2	TRBD1	.	TRBJ1-3	TGTGCCAGCAGTACAGGGGAGCGAAACACCATATATTTT	CASSTGERNTIYF
TRBV29-1	TRBD1	.	TRBJ1-2	TGCAGCGTTGAAGACGCCGGGACAGGGAACTATGGCTACACCTTC	CSVEDAGTGNYGYTF
TRBV4-2	TRBD2	.	TRBJ2-5	TGTGCCAGCAGCCAACCCGGACTAGCGGGGCCCCAAGAGACCCAGTACTTC	CASSQPGLAGPQETQYF
TRBV11-3	.	.	TRBJ2-7	TGTGCCAGCAGCCCCCCAGAACCCCCTTACGAGCAGTACTTC	CASSPPEPPYEQYF
TRBV9	.	.	TRBJ1-2	TGTGCCAGCAGCGTAGACCCTACTACGGGGGGCTACACCTTC	CASSVDPTTGGYTF
TRBV9	TRBD1	.	TRBJ2-7	TGTGCCAGCAGCGTAGGAGGGACAGGCGCGTCCTACGAGCAGTACTTC	CASSVGGTGASYEQYF
TRBV11-3	.	.	TRBJ2-5	TGTGCCAGCAGCTTTAAAGAGACCCAGTACTTC	CASSFKETQYF
TRBV5-1	.	.	TRBJ1-5	TGCGCCAGCAGCTTGGCGGGGGATAGCAATCAGCCCCAGCATTTT	CASSLAGDSNQPQHF